This T cell receptor beta chain was obtained from a study of T cell repertoires in cytomegalovirus infection. Trimming left V 2 bases short and J 0 bases short, with 19 bases between. Germline lookup yields CDR1 MNHNY and CDR2 SVGAGI (reference sequence). This CDR3 has 18 residues. This clonotype was seen only a few times. Its target is not known. In TCRdb, the reads were re-called with MiXCR into one record per CDR3 protein. The sample lists under 150,000 distinct CDR3 sequences; more than 20% were seen once. The receptor was derived from a human donor in good health (CMV status not recorded). Some clones in this sample may be carry-over from other donors' samples. The chain couples TRBV6-6 to TRBJ1-1, with D perhaps TRBD1 (6 bases). Sequencing was done on a sample of PBMCs, sequenced either directly or after in vitro stimulation (not recorded which). This CDR3 is CASSYGGRGGPMNTEAFF. For the CDR3, the DNA is TGTGCCAGCAGTTACGGTGGCAGGGGTGGACCCATGAACACTGAAGCTTTCTTT.